The 28 T cell receptor beta chains below come from one sample, sequenced in a study of T-cell reconstitution after alpha-beta-depleted transplantation in children. Researchers prepared the TCRbeta library using unique molecular identifiers, the study reports. TCRdb called the PCR reads again in MiXCR, with one record for every CDR3 protein. The data contain around 300,000 distinct CDR3 sequences, 9.5% to 13% of them singletons. The input for sequencing was peripheral blood, taken 180 days after TCRalphabeta/CD19-depleted stem cell transplant. These TCRs come from a male patient aged 2-15 years who had a stem cell transplant for chronic granulomatous disease, so the T cells may come from the graft donor.

This clonotype was picked up many times. The V and J genes are TRBV7-2 and TRBJ2-7; D is unclear. V was trimmed by 1 base and J by 2 bases, leaving 9 bases between them. The CDR3 consists of 14 residues. CDR1 SGHTA and CDR2 FQGNSA come from the germline V gene. The CDR3 DNA reads TGTGCCAGCAGCTTAGAAGCGTTCACCTACGAGCAGTACTTC. Translated, it gives CASSLEAFTYEQYF.

A few counts support this clonotype. This chain joins TRBV7-9 and TRBJ2-7; 9 positions agree with TRBD2. The CDR3 consists of 16 residues. Per germline, CDR1 SEHNR and CDR2 FQNEAQ (reference sequence). V shed 0 bases, J shed 1 base, and the junction held 4 bases outside the gene matches. The CDR3 sequence: CASSLAQTSGSYEQYF. The CDR3 DNA reads TGTGCCAGCAGCTTAGCGCAAACTAGCGGGTCCTACGAGCAGTACTTC.

V usage is TRBV2 and J usage is TRBJ1-4, with no clear D. CDR1 is SNHLY, CDR2 FYNNEI, per germline. Trimming took off 5 bases at V and 2 bases at J, with 3 bases between the two ends. This CDR3 comprises 12 residues. The CDR3 DNA reads TGTGCCAGCAGTAGTACTAATGAAAAACTGTTTTTT. Protein sequence: CASSSTNEKLFF.

Ten or more counts support this clonotype. This chain uses TRBV9 with TRBJ2-5; weak D call: TRBD1 (6 bases). Per the germline V gene, CDR1 is SGDLS and CDR2 is YYNGEE. CDR3 length: 15 residues. Trimming left V 0 bases short and J 5 bases short, with 14 bases between. The CDR3 bases are TGTGCCAGCAGCGTAGCTGCAGGGGCTTTGGAGACCCAGTACTTC. Its translation: CASSVAAGALETQYF.

In this sample, this clonotype turned up many times. CDR3: CASSLQGAVTGELFF. Here the CDR3 DNA reads TGTGCCAGCAGCTTACAGGGGGCGGTCACCGGGGAGCTGTTTTTT. This chain joins TRBV7-3 and TRBJ2-2; 8 nucleotides agree with TRBD1. Germline V gene lookup returns CDR1 SGHTA and CDR2 FQGTGA. This CDR3 contains 15 residues. The junction had 3 bases not matched to a gene; V was cut back by 2 bases and J by 4 bases. The whole variable domain, remainder taken from reference TRBV7-3 and TRBJ2-2, is GAGVSQTPSNKVTEKGKYVELRCDPISGHTALYWYRQSLGQGPEFLIYFQGTGAADDSGLPNDRFFAVRPEGSVSTLKIQRTERGDSAVYLCASSLQGAVTGELFFGEGSRLTVL.

This clonotype was seen at least ten times. The chain carries TRBV6-2 or TRBV6-3 and TRBJ1-5; D call uncertain. V was pared by 7 bases and J by 2 bases, with 24 bases between. This CDR3 is 18 amino acids long. Germline V lookup: CDR1 MNHEY, CDR2 SVGEGT. In DNA form, the CDR3 reads TGTGCCAGCATCTCCCTAGGGTCCTTCCAGATGGGCAATCAGCCCCAGCATTTT. This gives the protein CASISLGSFQMGNQPQHF.

Ten or more counts support this clonotype. The V and J genes are TRBV5-1 and TRBJ2-5, with D unresolved. The V end was cut by 0 bases, the J end by 3 bases, with 15 bases between. Germline CDR1 SGHRS, CDR2 YFSETQ. The CDR3 is made up of 16 amino acids. The CDR3 DNA sequence: TGCGCCAGCAGCTTGGGGCAGAAAACAACTAAAGAGACCCAGTACTTC. This translates into CASSLGQKTTKETQYF.

This clonotype appeared many times. The gene calls are TRBV5-1 and TRBJ2-3; D gene ambiguous. V lost 4 bases to trimming and J lost 4 bases, with 13 bases between them. CDR1 is SGHRS and CDR2 is YFSETQ in the germline V gene. This CDR3 region has 14 residues. CDR3 sequence (DNA): TGCGCCAGCAGCATAAGCGCCAGCCCAGATACGCAGTATTTT. This codes for CASSISASPDTQYF.

Note on this clonotype: Given a much more abundant clone one base away, this may be a read error. The rearrangement joins TRBV5-1 to TRBJ2-3; tentative D call: TRBD1 (5 bases). The CDR3 has 15 amino acids. Per the germline V gene, CDR1 is SGHRS and CDR2 is YFSETQ. The CDR3 spells CASAVQVFSTDTHYF. For the CDR3, the DNA is TGCGCCAGCGCGGTACAGGTTTTTAGCACAGATACGCATTATTTT.

In this sample, this clonotype turned up a few times. The chain combines TRBV5-4 with TRBJ2-1, with a tentative D call TRBD2 (6 bases). V lost 3 bases to trimming and J lost 6 bases, with 16 bases between them. CDR1 is SGHNT and CDR2 is YYREEE in the germline V gene (reference sequence). The CDR3 covers 15 residues. The CDR3 bases are TGTGCCAGCAGCTCACCATGGGGGGATAGCAATGAGCAGTTCTTC. It is translated as CASSSPWGDSNEQFF.

This clonotype was found many times. This rearrangement joins TRBV27 to TRBJ2-1, with TRBD1 matching over 7 bases. The CDR3 totals 14 residues. With 7 bases clipped from V and 9 bases from J, the junction kept 12 bases outside the gene matches. Germline CDR1 is MNHEY and CDR2 is SMNVEV (reference sequence). CDR3 residues: CASIPGQSESEQFF. The CDR3 DNA is TGTGCCAGCATTCCGGGACAGTCGGAGAGTGAGCAGTTCTTC.

The sample holds many counts of this clonotype. The chain couples TRBV20-1 to TRBJ1-2, with D unresolved. The V gene lost 3 bases and the J gene lost 3 bases, with 8 bases spanning the gap. CDR3 length equals 12 residues. CDR1 and CDR2 (germline): DFQATT, SNEGSKA (reference sequence). The CDR3 DNA follows: TGCAGTGCTAGGATCCGGGACTATGGCTACACCTTC. It is translated as CSARIRDYGYTF.

This clonotype was picked up many times. The CDR3: CASSGKGMRPPYEQYF. Here the CDR3 DNA reads TGTGCCAGCAGCGGTAAAGGGATGAGGCCTCCCTACGAGCAGTACTTC. The gene calls are TRBV7-9 and TRBJ2-7; unclear D gene. The CDR3 has 16 residues. V shed 5 bases and J shed 2 bases, with 19 bases lying between them. Per germline, CDR1 SEHNR and CDR2 FQNEAQ (reference sequence).

This clonotype was counted at least ten times. This rearrangement joins TRBV20-1 to TRBJ2-7; 7 bases agree with TRBD2. The CDR3 totals 15 residues. CDR1 and CDR2 (germline): DFQATT, SNEGSKA (reference sequence). V lost 0 bases and J lost 0; bases outside the gene matches: 5. CDR3 sequence (DNA): TGCAGTGCTAGAGACAGCGGCGGGAGCTCCTACGAGCAGTACTTC. Its translation: CSARDSGGSSYEQYF.

This clonotype occurred a few times. This chain connects TRBV12-5 to TRBJ1-5; D is undetermined. Germline assignment: CDR1 LGHNT and CDR2 FRNRAP. The CDR3 has 17 amino acids. Deletions cut 2 bases from V and 5 bases from J, with 19 bases between. The CDR3 DNA is TGTGCTAGTGGTTTGTCCGAAACCCGCTTTGGCTATCAGCCCCAGCATTTT. It yields the protein CASGLSETRFGYQPQHF.

This clonotype was found many times. This chain uses TRBV20-1 with TRBJ1-5; 9 bases match TRBD1. This CDR3 is 15 amino acids long. The germline gives CDR1 DFQATT, CDR2 SNEGSKA (reference sequence). V trimming: 0 bases; J trimming: 6 bases; junction bases outside the gene matches: 6. Written as DNA, the CDR3 is TGCAGTGCTAGAGACGGGACAGGGAATCGTCAGCCCCAGCATTTT. Amino acids: CSARDGTGNRQPQHF.

A remark on this clonotype: Possible read error: a much larger clone is one base away. This CDR3 is missing its conserved last phenylalanine or tryptophan, likely due to a read error. V gene TRBV10-3 combines with J gene TRBJ2-1; TRBD1 might be the D (7 bases). CDR3 length equals 14 residues. Germline loops: CDR1 ENHRY, CDR2 SYGVKD. V shed 6 bases and J shed 6 bases, with 15 bases lying between them. CDR3 sequence reads: CAIREGAPGNEQFL. Here the CDR3 DNA reads TGTGCCATCAGGGAGGGGGCGCCCGGCAATGAGCAGTTCTTG.

This clonotype was found once. This chain links TRBV28 with TRBJ2-2; D remains unclear. V shed 6 bases and J shed 4 bases, with 9 bases lying between them. The germline gives CDR1 MDHEN, CDR2 SYDVKM. The CDR3 runs 13 residues. Here the CDR3 reads CASRTLGTGELFF. The CDR3 DNA reads as TGTGCCAGCAGAACCCTAGGCACCGGGGAGCTGTTTTTT.

This clonotype was counted many times. The V call is TRBV7-3, the J call TRBJ2-7, with D uncertain. V gave up 2 bases and J gave up 5 bases, with 13 bases separating them. This CDR3 is 14 amino acids long. CDR1 SGHTA and CDR2 FQGTGA come from the germline V gene. The CDR3 protein is CASSLSSMQDEQYF. DNA of the CDR3: TGTGCCAGCAGCTTATCCTCAATGCAGGACGAGCAGTACTTC.

This clonotype appeared many times. This sequence joins TRBV7-2 and TRBJ2-1, with D perhaps TRBD1 (8 bases). Between the trimmed V and J ends, which lost 6 bases and 2 bases, there was a span of 14 bases. Germline V gene lookup returns CDR1 SGHTA and CDR2 FQGNSA. The CDR3 is 15 amino acids. CDR3 bases: TGTGCCAGCAGGGAACAGGGGGGGCCCTACAATGAGCAGTTCTTC. As protein: CASREQGGPYNEQFF.

Many counts were recorded for this clonotype. The rearrangement uses TRBV3-1 and TRBJ2-3; perhaps TRBD2 as D (5 bases). V was clipped by 4 bases and J by 1 base, with 18 bases between them. The CDR3 loop spans 17 amino acids. Looked up from germline, CDR1 is LGHDT and CDR2 is YNNKEL (reference sequence). As DNA, the CDR3 is TGTGCCAGCAGCCCAACCGGCAGCGGTGGTCGCACAGATACGCAGTATTTT. It is translated as CASSPTGSGGRTDTQYF.

This chain joins TRBV5-6 and TRBJ2-1; TRBD1 is a possible D gene (6 bases). CDR3 length: 13 amino acids. The V gene's germline CDR1 is SGHDT and CDR2 YYEEEE. The V end lost 4 bases, the J end lost 10 bases, and 15 bases lay between the germline ends. This chain's CDR3 is CASSRKNDREQFF. In nucleotides, the CDR3 is TGTGCCAGCAGCCGGAAGAATGACAGGGAGCAGTTCTTC.

In its sample, this clonotype was seen many times. The chain combines TRBV20-1 with TRBJ2-1; TRBD2 agrees at 8 bases. Per germline, CDR1 DFQATT and CDR2 SNEGSKA (reference sequence). With V trimmed by 3 bases and J by 9 bases, 13 bases remained unmatched. CDR3 length equals 15 residues. Written as DNA, the CDR3 is TGCAGTGCTAGGCCCCCGGTTAGCGGGGAAGGTGAGCAGTTCTTC. Residues: CSARPPVSGEGEQFF.

This clonotype was recorded many times. The V and J genes are TRBV6-4 and TRBJ2-3; D gene ambiguous. Germline CDR1 is MRHNA and CDR2 is SNTAGT. CDR3 size: 14 residues. V gave up 3 bases and J gave up 2 bases, with 9 bases separating them. CDR3 DNA: TGTGCCAGCAGTGAAGGGCCGTTCACAGATACGCAGTATTTT. Amino acid sequence: CASSEGPFTDTQYF.

This clonotype was observed at least ten times. The genes are TRBV20-1 and TRBJ2-2; 10 bases line up with TRBD2. Germline-derived CDR1 and CDR2 are DFQATT and SNEGSKA (reference sequence). The CDR3 contains 15 residues. Unmatched junction bases numbered 0, after V lost 2 bases and J lost 0 bases. The CDR3 sequence: CSARSGGANTGELFF. CDR3 nucleotide sequence: TGCAGTGCTAGAAGCGGGGGGGCGAACACCGGGGAGCTGTTTTTT.

To note about this clonotype: A read error is possible here, since a much larger clone lies one base away. The J gene is TRBJ1-4, the V gene TRBV12-3 or TRBV12-4; maybe TRBD1 (5 bases). The CDR3 covers 16 residues. CDR3 nucleotide sequence: TGTGCCAGCTGTTTATCCCTTGGGGGAACAAATGAAAAACTGTTTTTT. This codes for CASCLSLGGTNEKLFF.

This clonotype was seen many times. The chain combines TRBV5-1 with TRBJ2-7; a possible D gene is TRBD1 (6 bases). V dropped 1 base and J dropped 5 bases, with 13 bases sitting between them. Germline lookup yields CDR1 SGHRS and CDR2 YFSETQ. The CDR3 is 14 residues long. CDR3 in amino acids: CASSLQTGTHEQYF. In DNA form, the CDR3 reads TGCGCCAGCAGCTTGCAAACAGGGACCCACGAGCAGTACTTC. The full variable domain, its missing parts supplied by reference TRBV5-1 and TRBJ2-7, is KAGVTQTPRYLIKTRGQQVTLSCSPISGHRSVSWYQQTPGQGLQFLFEYFSETQRNKGNFPGRFSGRQFSNSRSEMNVSTLELGDSALYLCASSLQTGTHEQYFGPGTRLTVT.

This clonotype was counted many times. The rearrangement joins TRBV12-3 or TRBV12-4 to TRBJ1-1; D perhaps matches TRBD1 (6 bases). Trimming pared 3 bases from V and 5 bases from J, leaving 10 bases between. The CDR3 has 13 residues. This chain's CDR3 is CASSFRGGTEAFF. The CDR3 DNA reads as TGTGCCAGCAGTTTTAGAGGGGGGACTGAAGCTTTCTTT.